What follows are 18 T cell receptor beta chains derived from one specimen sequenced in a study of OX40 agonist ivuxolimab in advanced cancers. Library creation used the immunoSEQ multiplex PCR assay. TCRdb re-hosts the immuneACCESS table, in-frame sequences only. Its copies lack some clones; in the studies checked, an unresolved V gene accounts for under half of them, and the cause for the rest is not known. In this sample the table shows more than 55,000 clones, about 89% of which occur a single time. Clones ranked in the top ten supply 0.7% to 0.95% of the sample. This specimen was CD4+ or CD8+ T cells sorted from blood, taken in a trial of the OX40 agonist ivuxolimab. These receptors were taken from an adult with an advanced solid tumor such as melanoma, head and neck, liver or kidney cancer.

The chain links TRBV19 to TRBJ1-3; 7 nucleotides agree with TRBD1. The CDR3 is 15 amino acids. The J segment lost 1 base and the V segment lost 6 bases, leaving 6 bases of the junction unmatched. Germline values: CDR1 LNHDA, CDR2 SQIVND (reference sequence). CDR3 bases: TGTGCCAGTAGATACGGGGACAGTTCTGGAAACACCATATATTTT. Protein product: CASRYGDSSGNTIYF.

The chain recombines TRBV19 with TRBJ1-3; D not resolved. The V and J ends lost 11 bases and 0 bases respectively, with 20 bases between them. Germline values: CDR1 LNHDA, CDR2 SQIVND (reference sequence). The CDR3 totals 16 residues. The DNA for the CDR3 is TGTGCCTCTTTTTCAACCGGCTTAGCCTCTGGAAACACCATATATTTT. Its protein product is CASFSTGLASGNTIYF.

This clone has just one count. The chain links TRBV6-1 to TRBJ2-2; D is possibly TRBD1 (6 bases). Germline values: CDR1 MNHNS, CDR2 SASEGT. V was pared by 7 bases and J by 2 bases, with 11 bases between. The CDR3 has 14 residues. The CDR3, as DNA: TGTGCCAGCATTCCAGGGGCCAACACCGGGGAGCTGTTTTTT. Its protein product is CASIPGANTGELFF.

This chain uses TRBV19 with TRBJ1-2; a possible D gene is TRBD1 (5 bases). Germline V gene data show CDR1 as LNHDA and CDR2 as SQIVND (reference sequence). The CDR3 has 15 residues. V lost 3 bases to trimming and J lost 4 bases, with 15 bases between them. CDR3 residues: CASSISRGSGYGYTF. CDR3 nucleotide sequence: TGTGCCAGTAGTATCTCTCGGGGGAGCGGCTATGGCTACACCTTC.

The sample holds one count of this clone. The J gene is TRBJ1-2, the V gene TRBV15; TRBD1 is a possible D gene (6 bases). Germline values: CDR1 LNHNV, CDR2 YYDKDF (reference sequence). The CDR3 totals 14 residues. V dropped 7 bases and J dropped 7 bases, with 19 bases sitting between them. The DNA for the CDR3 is TGTGCCACCACCCGAGGGAGACAGGCAACTGGCTACACCTTC. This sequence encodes CATTRGRQATGYTF. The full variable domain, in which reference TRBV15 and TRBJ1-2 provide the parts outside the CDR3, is DAMVIQNPRYQVTQFGKPVTLSCSQTLNHNVMYWYQQKSSQAPKLLFHYYDKDFNNEADTPDNFQSRRPNTSFCFLDIRSPGLGDTAMYLCATTRGRQATGYTFGSGTRLTVV.

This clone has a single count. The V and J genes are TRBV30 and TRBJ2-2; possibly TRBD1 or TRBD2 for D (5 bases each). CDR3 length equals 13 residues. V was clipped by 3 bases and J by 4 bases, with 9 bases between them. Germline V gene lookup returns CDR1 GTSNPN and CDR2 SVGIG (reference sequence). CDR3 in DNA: TGTGCCTGGAGGAGGGACGGCACCGGGGAGCTGTTTTTT. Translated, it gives CAWRRDGTGELFF.

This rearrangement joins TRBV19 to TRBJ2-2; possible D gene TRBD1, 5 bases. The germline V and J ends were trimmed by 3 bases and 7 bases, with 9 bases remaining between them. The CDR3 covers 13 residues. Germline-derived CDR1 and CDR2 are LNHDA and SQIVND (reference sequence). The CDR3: CASSIDSYGELFF. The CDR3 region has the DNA TGTGCCAGTAGTATCGACAGTTACGGGGAGCTGTTTTTT.

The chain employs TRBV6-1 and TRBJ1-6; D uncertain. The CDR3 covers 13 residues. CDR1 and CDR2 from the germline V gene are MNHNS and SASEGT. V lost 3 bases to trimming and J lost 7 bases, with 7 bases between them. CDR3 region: CASSDLRNSPLHF. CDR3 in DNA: TGTGCCAGCAGTGACCTAAGGAATTCACCCCTCCACTTT.

CDR3 residues: CASSPPDRGITEAFF. The DNA for the CDR3 is TGTGCCAGCTCACCCCCAGACAGGGGAATCACTGAAGCTTTCTTT. J is TRBJ1-1 and V is TRBV18; 8 nucleotides match TRBD1. The CDR3 is 15 residues long. CDR1 KGHSH and CDR2 LQKENI come from the germline V gene. Trimming removed 3 bases from V and 4 bases from J; junction bases left unmatched: 7.

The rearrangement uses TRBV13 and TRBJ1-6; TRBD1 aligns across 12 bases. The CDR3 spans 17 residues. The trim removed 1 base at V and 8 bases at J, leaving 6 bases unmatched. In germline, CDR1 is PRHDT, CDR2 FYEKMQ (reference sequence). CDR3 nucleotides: TGTGCCAGCAGCTTAGTAGGGACAGGGGGCGTAGATTCACCCCTCCACTTT. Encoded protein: CASSLVGTGGVDSPLHF.

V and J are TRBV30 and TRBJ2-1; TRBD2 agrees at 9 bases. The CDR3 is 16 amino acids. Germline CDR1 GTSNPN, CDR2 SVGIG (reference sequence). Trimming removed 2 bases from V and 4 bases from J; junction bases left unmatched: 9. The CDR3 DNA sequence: TGTGCCTGGAGTCAGGCTAGCGGGACTCGATACAATGAGCAGTTCTTC. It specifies CAWSQASGTRYNEQFF.

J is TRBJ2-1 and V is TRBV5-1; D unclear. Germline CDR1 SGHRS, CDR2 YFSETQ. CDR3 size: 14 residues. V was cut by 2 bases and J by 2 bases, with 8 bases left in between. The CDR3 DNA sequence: TGCGCCAGCAGCTTAAGTCACCCCTACAATGAGCAGTTCTTC. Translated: CASSLSHPYNEQFF.

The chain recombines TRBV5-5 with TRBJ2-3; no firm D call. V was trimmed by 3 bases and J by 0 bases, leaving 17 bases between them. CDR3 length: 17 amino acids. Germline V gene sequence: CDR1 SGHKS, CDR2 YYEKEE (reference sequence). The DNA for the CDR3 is TGTGCCAGCAGCTCCCCTAAGTCGACGCCTAGCACAGATACGCAGTATTTT. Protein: CASSSPKSTPSTDTQYF.

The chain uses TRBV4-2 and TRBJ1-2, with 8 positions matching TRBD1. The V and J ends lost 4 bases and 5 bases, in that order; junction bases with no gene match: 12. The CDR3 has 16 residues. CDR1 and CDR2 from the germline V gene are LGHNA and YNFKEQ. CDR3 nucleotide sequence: TGTGCCAGCAGCCGAGACAGGGGATTGTCTTTATATGGCTACACCTTC. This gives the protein CASSRDRGLSLYGYTF.

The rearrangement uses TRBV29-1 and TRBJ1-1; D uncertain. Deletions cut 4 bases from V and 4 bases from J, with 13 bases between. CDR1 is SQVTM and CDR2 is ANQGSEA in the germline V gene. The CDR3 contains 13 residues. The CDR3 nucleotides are TGCAGCGTTGTGAGGGAGATGGGCACTGAAGCTTTCTTT. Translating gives CSVVREMGTEAFF. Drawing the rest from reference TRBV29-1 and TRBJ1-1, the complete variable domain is SAVISQKPSRDICQRGTSLTIQCQVDSQVTMMFWYRQQPGQSLTLIATANQGSEATYESGFVIDKFPISRPNLTFSTLTVSNMSPEDSSIYLCSVVREMGTEAFFGQGTRLTVV.

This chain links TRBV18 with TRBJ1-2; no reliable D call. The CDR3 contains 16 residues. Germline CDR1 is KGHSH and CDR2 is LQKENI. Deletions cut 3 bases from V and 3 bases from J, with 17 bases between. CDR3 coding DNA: TGTGCCAGCTCACCCCCCGATGGCGGCGCATACTATGGCTACACCTTC. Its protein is CASSPPDGGAYYGYTF.

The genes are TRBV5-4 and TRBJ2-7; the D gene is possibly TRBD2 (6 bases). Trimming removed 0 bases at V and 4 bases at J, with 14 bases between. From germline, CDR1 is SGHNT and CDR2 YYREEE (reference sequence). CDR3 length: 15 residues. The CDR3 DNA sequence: TGTGCCAGCAGCTTGGGACTAGAGGTATCTTACGAGCAGTACTTC. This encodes CASSLGLEVSYEQYF.

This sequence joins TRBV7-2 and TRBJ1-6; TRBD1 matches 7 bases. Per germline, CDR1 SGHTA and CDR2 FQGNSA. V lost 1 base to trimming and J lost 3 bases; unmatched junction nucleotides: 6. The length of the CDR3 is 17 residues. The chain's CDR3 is CASSLVAGGIYNSPLHF. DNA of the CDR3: TGTGCCAGCAGCTTAGTAGCAGGGGGAATCTATAATTCACCCCTCCACTTT.